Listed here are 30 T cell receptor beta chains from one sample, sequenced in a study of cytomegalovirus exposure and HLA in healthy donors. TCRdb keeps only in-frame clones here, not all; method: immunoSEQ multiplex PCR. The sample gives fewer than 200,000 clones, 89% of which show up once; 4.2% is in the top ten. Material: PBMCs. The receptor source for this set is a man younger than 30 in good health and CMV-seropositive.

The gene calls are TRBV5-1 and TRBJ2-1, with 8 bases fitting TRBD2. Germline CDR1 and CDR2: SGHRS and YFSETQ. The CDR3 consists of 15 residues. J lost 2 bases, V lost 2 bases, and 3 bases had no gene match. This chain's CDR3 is CASSLLAVTYNEQFF. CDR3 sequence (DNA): TGCGCCAGCAGCTTACTAGCGGTAACCTACAATGAGCAGTTCTTC. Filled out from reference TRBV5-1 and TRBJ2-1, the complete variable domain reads KAGVTQTPRYLIKTRGQQVTLSCSPISGHRSVSWYQQTPGQGLQFLFEYFSETQRNKGNFPGRFSGRQFSNSRSEMNVSTLELGDSALYLCASSLLAVTYNEQFFGPGTRLTVL.

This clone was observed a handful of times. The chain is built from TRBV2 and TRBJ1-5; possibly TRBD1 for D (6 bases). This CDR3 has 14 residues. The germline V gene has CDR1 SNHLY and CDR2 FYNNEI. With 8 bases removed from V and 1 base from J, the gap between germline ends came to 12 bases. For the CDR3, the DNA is TGTGCCAGCCGAGGGACACTAAGCAATCAGCCCCAGCATTTT. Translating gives CASRGTLSNQPQHF.

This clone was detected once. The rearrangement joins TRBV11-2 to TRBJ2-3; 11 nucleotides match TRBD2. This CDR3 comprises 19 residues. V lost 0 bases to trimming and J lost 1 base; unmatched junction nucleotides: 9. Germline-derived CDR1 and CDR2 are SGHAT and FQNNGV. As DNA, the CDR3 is TGTGCCAGCAGCTTAGAGATAGCGGGAGGGCCTGGGGGCACAGATACGCAGTATTTT. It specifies CASSLEIAGGPGGTDTQYF.

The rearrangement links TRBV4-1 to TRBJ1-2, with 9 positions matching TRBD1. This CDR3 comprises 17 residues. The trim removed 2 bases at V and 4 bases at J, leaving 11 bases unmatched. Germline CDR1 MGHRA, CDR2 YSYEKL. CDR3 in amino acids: CASSQKISGTGFYGYTF. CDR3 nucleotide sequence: TGCGCCAGCAGCCAAAAGATAAGTGGGACAGGGTTCTATGGCTACACCTTC.

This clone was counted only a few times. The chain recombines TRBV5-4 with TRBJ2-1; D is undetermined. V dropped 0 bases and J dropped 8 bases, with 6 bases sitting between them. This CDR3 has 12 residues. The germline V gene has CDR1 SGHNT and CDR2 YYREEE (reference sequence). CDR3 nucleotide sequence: TGTGCCAGCAGCTTGGATATATATGAGCAGTTCTTC. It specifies CASSLDIYEQFF.

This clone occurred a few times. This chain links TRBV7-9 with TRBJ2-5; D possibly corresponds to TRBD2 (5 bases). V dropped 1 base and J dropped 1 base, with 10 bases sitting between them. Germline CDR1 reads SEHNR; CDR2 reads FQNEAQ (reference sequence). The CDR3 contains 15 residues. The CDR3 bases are TGTGCCAGCAGCTTAGGCCAGACTATCCAAGAGACCCAGTACTTC. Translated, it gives CASSLGQTIQETQYF.

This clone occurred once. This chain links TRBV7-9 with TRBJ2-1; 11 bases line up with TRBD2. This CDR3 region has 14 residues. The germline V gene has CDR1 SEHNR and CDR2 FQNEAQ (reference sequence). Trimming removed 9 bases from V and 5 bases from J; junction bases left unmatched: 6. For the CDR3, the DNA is TGTGCCAGGGGTCAACTAGCGGGAGACAATGAGCAGTTCTTC. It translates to CARGQLAGDNEQFF.

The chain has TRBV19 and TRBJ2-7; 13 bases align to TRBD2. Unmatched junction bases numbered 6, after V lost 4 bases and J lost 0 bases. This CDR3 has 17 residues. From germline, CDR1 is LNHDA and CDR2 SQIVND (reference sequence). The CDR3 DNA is TGTGCCAGTAGTACCCGGACTAGCGGGAGAATCTCCTACGAGCAGTACTTC. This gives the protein CASSTRTSGRISYEQYF.

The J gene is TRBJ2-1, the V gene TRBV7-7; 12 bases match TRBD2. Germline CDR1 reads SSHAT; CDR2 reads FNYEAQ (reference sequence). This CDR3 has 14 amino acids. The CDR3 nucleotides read TGTGCTAGCTCCAGACTAGCGGGAGTGGATGAGCAGTTCTTC. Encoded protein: CASSRLAGVDEQFF. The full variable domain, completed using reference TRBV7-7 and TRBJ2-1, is GAGVSQSPRYKVTKRGQDVTLRCDPISSHATLYWYQQALGQGPEFLTYFNYEAQPDKSGLPSDRFSAERPEGSISTLTIQRTEQRDSAMYRCASSRLAGVDEQFFGPGTRLTVL.

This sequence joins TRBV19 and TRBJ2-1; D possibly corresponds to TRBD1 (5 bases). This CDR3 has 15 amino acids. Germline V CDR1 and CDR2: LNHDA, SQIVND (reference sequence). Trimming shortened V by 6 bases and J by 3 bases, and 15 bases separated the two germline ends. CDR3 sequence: CASRDIQVYYNEQFF. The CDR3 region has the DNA TGTGCCAGTAGGGATATACAGGTTTACTACAATGAGCAGTTCTTC.

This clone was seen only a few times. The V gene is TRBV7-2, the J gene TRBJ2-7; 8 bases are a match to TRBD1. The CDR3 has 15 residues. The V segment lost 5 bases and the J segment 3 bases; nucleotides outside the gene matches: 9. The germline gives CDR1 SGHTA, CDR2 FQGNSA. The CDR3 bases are TGTGCCAGCAGCGCCCTTGGACAGGGTGTCTACGAGCAGTACTTC. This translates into CASSALGQGVYEQYF.

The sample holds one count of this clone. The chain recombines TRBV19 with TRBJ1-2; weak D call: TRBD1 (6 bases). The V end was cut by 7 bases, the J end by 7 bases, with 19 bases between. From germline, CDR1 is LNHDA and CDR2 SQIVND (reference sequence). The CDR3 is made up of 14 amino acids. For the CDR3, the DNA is TGTGCCAGTACCTCTCAGGACAGAAAGTCTGGCTACACCTTC. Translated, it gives CASTSQDRKSGYTF.

The CDR3 protein is CASSLVSWTSGRDNEQFF. The CDR3 nucleotides read TGTGCCAGCAGCTTAGTATCCTGGACTAGCGGGAGAGATAATGAGCAGTTCTTC. V usage is TRBV11-3 and J usage is TRBJ2-1; TRBD2 matches at 13 bases. The CDR3 loop spans 18 amino acids. Trimming cost V 1 base and J 7 bases; bases outside gene matches: 10. The V gene's germline CDR1 is SGHNT and CDR2 YENEEA.

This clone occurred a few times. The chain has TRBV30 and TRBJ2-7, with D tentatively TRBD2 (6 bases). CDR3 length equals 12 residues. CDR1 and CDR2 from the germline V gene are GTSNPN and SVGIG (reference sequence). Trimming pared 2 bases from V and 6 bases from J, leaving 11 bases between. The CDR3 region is CAWSPDGGEQYF. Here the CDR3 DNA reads TGTGCCTGGAGTCCGGACGGGGGCGAGCAGTACTTC.

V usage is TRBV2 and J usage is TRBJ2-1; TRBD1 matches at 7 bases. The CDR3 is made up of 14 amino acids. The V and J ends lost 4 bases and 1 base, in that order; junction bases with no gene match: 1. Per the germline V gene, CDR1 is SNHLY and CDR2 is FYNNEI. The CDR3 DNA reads TGTGCCAGCAGTGCACAGGGGTCCTACAATGAGCAGTTCTTC. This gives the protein CASSAQGSYNEQFF.

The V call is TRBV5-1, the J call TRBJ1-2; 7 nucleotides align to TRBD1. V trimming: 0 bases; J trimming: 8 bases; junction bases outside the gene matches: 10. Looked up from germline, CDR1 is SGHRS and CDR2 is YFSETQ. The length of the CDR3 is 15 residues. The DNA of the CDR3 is TGCGCCAGCAGCTTGGCAGGGACAGACGGATCCGGCTACACCTTC. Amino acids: CASSLAGTDGSGYTF.

CDR3 nucleotide sequence: TGCGCCAGCAGCTTATCAACTAGCTACAATGAGCAGTTCTTC. Amino acids: CASSLSTSYNEQFF. The gene calls are TRBV5-1 and TRBJ2-1, with a possible D match to TRBD2 (5 bases). Trimming took 2 bases from V and 3 from J, leaving 9 bases between them. From germline, CDR1 is SGHRS and CDR2 YFSETQ. The CDR3 length is 14 residues.

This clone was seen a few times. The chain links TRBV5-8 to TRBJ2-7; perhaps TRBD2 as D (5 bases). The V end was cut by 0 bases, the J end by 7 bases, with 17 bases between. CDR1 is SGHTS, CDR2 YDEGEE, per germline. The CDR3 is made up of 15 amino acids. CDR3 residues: CASSLGSVKTGEQYF. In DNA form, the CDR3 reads TGTGCCAGCAGCTTGGGTAGCGTCAAGACGGGGGAGCAGTACTTC.

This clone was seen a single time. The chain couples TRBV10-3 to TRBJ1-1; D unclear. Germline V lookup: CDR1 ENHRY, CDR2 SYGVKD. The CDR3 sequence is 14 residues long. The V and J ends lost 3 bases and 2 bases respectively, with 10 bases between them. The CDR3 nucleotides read TGTGCCATCAGTGAACACAGCAGAAACACTGAAGCTTTCTTT. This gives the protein CAISEHSRNTEAFF.

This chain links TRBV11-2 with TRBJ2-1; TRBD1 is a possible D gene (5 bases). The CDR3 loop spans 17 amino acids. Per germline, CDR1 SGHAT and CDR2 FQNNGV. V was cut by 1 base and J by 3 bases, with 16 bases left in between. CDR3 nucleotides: TGTGCCAGCAGCTTAGGAGGCTGGACAAAAATCTACAATGAGCAGTTCTTC. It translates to CASSLGGWTKIYNEQFF.

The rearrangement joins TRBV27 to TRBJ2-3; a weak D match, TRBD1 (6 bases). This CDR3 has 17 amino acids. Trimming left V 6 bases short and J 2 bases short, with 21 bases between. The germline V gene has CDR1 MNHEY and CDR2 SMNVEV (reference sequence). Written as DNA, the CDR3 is TGTGCCAGCAGCATAGTCGGGAACAGGGCCTTCACAGATACGCAGTATTTT. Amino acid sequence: CASSIVGNRAFTDTQYF.

The CDR3 nucleotides are TGTGCCAGCAGCTCCCTTTTATTGGGGGCCGATAACTATGGCTACACCTTC. Residues: CASSSLLLGADNYGYTF. V is TRBV13 and J is TRBJ1-2; TRBD1 is a possible D gene (6 bases). Germline V gives CDR1 PRHDT, CDR2 FYEKMQ (reference sequence). The CDR3 contains 17 residues. V was cut by 4 bases and J by 1 base, with 19 bases left in between.

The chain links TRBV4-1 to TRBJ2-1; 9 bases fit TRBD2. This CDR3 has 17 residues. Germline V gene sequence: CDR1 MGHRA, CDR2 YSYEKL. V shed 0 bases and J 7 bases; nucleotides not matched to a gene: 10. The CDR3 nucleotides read TGCGCCAGCAGCCAAGATACTCATATCAGCGGGAGGAATGAGCAGTTCTTC. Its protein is CASSQDTHISGRNEQFF.

CDR3 sequence reads: CASSLQAGGGTGELFF. For the CDR3, the DNA is TGTGCCAGCAGCTTACAAGCGGGAGGGGGCACCGGGGAGCTGTTTTTT. This rearrangement joins TRBV7-2 to TRBJ2-2; the match to TRBD2 covers 10 bases. Trimming removed 2 bases from V and 4 bases from J; junction bases left unmatched: 4. The germline V gene encodes CDR1 SGHTA and CDR2 FQGNSA. The CDR3 consists of 16 residues.

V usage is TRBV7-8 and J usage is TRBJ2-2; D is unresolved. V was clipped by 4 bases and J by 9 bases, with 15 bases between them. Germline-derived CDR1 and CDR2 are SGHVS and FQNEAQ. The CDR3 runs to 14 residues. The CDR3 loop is CASSSPKLSWELFF. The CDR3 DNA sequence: TGTGCCAGCAGCTCCCCCAAGCTAAGTTGGGAGCTGTTTTTT.

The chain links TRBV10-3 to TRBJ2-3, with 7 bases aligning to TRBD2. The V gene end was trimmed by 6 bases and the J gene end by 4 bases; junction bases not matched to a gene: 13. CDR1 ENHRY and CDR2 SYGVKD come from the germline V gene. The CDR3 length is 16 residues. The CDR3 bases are TGTGCCATCAGCCCATCCGGGACTACCGTTGCAGATACGCAGTATTTT. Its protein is CAISPSGTTVADTQYF.

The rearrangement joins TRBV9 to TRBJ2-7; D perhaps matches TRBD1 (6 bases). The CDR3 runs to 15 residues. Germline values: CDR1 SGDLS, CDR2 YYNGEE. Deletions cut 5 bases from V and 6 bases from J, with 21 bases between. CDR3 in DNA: TGTGCCAGCAGTTCTCCTTTCCAGGGGTTAGGCGAGCAGTACTTC. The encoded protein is CASSSPFQGLGEQYF. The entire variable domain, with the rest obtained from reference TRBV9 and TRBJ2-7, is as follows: DSGVTQTPKHLITATGQRVTLRCSPRSGDLSVYWYQQSLDQGLQFLIQYYNGEERAKGNILERFSAQQFPDLHSELNLSSLELGDSALYFCASSSPFQGLGEQYFGPGTRLTVT.

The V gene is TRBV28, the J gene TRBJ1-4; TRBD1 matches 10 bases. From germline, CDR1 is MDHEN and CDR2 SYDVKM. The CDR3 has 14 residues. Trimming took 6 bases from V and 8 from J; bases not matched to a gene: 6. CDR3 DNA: TGTGCCAGCAGCCAGACAGGGGGCGGGGAAAAACTGTTTTTT. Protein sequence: CASSQTGGGEKLFF. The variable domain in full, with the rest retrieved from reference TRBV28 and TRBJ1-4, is DVKVTQSSRYLVKRTGEKVFLECVQDMDHENMFWYRQDPGLGLRLIYFSYDVKMKEKGDIPEGYSVSREKKERFSLILESASTNQTSMYLCASSQTGGGEKLFFGSGTQLSVL.

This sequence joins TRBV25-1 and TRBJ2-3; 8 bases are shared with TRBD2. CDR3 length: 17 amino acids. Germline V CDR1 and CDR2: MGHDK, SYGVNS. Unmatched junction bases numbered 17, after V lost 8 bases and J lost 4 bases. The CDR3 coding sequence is TGTGCCAGCTACGGGAGGGAGGGCCAAACACACGCAGATACGCAGTATTTT. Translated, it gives CASYGREGQTHADTQYF.

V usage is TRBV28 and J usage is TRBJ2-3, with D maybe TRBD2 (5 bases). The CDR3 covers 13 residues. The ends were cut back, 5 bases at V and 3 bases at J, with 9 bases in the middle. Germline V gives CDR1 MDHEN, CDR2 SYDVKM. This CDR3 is CASSPPGTDTQYF. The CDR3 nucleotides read TGTGCCAGCAGTCCACCGGGAACAGATACGCAGTATTTT.